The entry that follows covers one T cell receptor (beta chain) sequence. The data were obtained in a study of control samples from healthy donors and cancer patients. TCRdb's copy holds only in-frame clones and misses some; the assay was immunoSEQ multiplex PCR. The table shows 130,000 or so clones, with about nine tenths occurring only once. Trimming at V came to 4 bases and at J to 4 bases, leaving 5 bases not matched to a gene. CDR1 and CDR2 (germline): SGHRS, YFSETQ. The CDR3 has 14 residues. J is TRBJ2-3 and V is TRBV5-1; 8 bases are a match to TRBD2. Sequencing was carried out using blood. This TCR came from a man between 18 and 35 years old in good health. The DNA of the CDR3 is TGCGCCAGCAGCCTGGGACTAGATTCAGATACGCAGTATTTT. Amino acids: CASSLGLDSDTQYF.